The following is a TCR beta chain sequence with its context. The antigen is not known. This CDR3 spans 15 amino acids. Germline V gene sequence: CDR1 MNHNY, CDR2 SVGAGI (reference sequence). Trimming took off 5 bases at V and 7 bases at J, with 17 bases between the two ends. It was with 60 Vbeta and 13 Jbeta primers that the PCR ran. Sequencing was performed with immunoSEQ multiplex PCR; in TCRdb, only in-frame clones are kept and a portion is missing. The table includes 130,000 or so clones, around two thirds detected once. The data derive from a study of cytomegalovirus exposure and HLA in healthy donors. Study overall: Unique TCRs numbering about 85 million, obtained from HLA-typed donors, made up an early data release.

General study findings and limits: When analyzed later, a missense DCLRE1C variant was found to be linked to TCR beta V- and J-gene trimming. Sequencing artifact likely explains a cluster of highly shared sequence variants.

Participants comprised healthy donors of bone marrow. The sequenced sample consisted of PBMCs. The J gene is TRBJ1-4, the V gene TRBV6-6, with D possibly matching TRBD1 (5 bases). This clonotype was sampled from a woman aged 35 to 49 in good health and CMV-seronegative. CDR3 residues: CASSLRLLGGEKLFF. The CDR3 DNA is TGTGCCAGCAGTCTCCGACTTCTGGGGGGTGAAAAACTGTTTTTT.